This TCR beta chain was recovered during a study of shared T cell receptors in the human thymus. CDR3 length equals 14 residues. The junction had 6 bases not matched to a gene; V was cut back by 7 bases and J by 5 bases. Per germline, CDR1 LNHDA and CDR2 SQIVND (reference sequence). Data came from immunoSEQ multiplex PCR; TCRdb stores just in-frame clones and leaves some out. The sample holds under 700,000 clones, approximately 78% seen once. In addition, the sample was reused for a study of human thymus T cells. That report adds: Corrective heart surgery yielded resections, and these provided the thymus tissue.

Material for sequencing was thymocytes. This clonotype was obtained from a boy less than two years old with a congenital heart defect. This chain uses TRBV19 with TRBJ2-2, with 8 positions matching TRBD2. The CDR3 DNA reads as TGTGCCAGTACATGCACTAGCGGAACCGGGGAGCTGTTTTTT. Amino acid sequence: CASTCTSGTGELFF. Filled out from reference TRBV19 and TRBJ2-2, the complete variable domain reads DGGITQSPKYLFRKEGQNVTLSCEQNLNHDAMYWYRQDPGQGLRLIYYSQIVNDFQKGDIAEGYSVSREKKESFPLTVTSAQKNPTAFYLCASTCTSGTGELFFGEGSRLTVL.